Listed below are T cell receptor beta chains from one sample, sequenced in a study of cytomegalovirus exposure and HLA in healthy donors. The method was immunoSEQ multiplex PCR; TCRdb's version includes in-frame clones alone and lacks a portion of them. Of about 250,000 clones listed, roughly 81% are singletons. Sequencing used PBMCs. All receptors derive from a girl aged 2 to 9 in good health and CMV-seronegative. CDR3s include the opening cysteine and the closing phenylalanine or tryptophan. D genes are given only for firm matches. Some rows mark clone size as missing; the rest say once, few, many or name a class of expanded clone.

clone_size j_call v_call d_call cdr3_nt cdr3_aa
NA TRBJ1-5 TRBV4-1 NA TGCGCCAGCAGCCAAGTTGGGGGGGAGCAGCCCCAGCATTTT CASSQVGGEQPQHF
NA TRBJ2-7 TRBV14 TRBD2 TGTGCCCCGGGGCTAGCGGGAACCTACGAGCAGTACTTC CAPGLAGTYEQYF
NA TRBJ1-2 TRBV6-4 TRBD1 TGTGCCAGCAGGTCGACAGGGTGGGGCCCTTATGGCTACACCTTC CASRSTGWGPYGYTF
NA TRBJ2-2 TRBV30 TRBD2 TGTGCCTGGAAACCCCGGAGGGCGGGGGGGCACACCGGGGAGCTGTTTTTT CAWKPRRAGGHTGELFF
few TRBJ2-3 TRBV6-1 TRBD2 TGTGCCAGCAGTGAATGGTGGGGGGTGATTAGCGGGAGCGCAGATACGCAGTATTTT CASSEWWGVISGSADTQYF
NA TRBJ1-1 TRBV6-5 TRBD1 TGTGCCAGCAATACAGGGGCTGAAGCTTTCTTT CASNTGAEAFF
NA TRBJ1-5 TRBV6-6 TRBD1 TGTGCCAGCAGTTGGGACAGGGGTAATCAGCCCCAGCATTTT CASSWDRGNQPQHF
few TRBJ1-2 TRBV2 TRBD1 TGTGCCAGCAGTGAACAGGGGGCTAACTATGGCTACACCTTC CASSEQGANYGYTF
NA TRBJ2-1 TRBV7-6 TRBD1 TGTGCCAGCAGCTTAGGGACAGGGCCCTACAATGAGCAGTTCTTC CASSLGTGPYNEQFF
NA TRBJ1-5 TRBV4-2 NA TGTGCCAGCAGCCAAGGAACAGGCCTCAATCAGCCCCAGCATTTT CASSQGTGLNQPQHF
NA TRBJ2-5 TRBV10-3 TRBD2 TGTGCCATCGCACCCACGCAAGGGGGGACTAGCGGGAGGAGAGAGACCCAGTACTTC CAIAPTQGGTSGRRETQYF
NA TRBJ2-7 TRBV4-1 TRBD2 TGCGCCAGCAGCCAAGTGTGGGCGGGGGGGCTCTTAGACGAGCAGTACTTC CASSQVWAGGLLDEQYF
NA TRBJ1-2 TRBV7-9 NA TGTGCCAGCAGCTTAGGGACGGGGAACTATGGCTACACCTTC CASSLGTGNYGYTF
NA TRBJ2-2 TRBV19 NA TGTGCCAGTAGTACCCGGGGGGGACAGGGCAACACCGGGGAGCTGTTTTTT CASSTRGGQGNTGELFF